The rows below give T cell receptor beta chains drawn from one sample of a study of T cells in localized non-small cell lung cancer. Libraries were prepared by immunoSEQ multiplex PCR; TCRdb keeps only in-frame clonotypes and omits some of them. The data contain about 1,700 clones, 25% to 30% of them singletons. The sample consisted of normal lung tissue next to the tumor, taken before any cancer treatment. The origin of the receptors is a female donor older than 55 with stage I lung adenocarcinoma. The conserved cysteine and the conserved F or W are not part of the CDR3 here. The D gene is left open where the match is weak.

CDR3	D	V
AWNGESYNSPLH	-	TRBV30
ASSPTSGSYNEQF	TRBD2	TRBV19
ASSFVAADTQY	-	TRBV6-8
ASSNISPGGQGPGGKQF	TRBD1	TRBV11-3
ASSFVSDLAAF	-	TRBV7-4
ASSLNSGLGNTEAF	-	TRBV14
ASSLEVASGNTIY	-	TRBV11-3
ASSLEGGREKLF	TRBD1	TRBV5-1
AISLLGDTGELF	-	TRBV12-2
ASSLSAGATYEQY	-	TRBV5-1
ASSLGVTSGPYEQY	TRBD2	TRBV5-1
ASSEGIVGGGNQPQH	-	TRBV6-1
ASSKPDPLNTEAF	-	TRBV11-3
ASSTSRYQPQH	-	TRBV9
AIRGRRATEDTEAF	-	TRBV6-8
ASSVGAGVRGETQY	TRBD2	TRBV11-3
ASSSPAYEQY	-	TRBV18
ATLRDSLGETQY	TRBD1	TRBV9
ASSSDRGLRETQY	TRBD1	TRBV25-1
ASSLAGGGQPQH	TRBD1	TRBV5-1
ASSPTGTNQPQH	TRBD1	TRBV11-3
ASSAGGGDTEAF	TRBD1	TRBV11-3
ASSFRAGTGEQY	-	TRBV7-6
ASSVGLAVNNEQF	TRBD2	TRBV9
ASSPWSNQPQH	-	TRBV19
ASSYRSSYNSPLH	-	TRBV6-8
AISQGGGSLYSGNTIY	-	TRBV6-8
ASSPEQGTEAF	-	TRBV18
ASSPGQEQF	-	TRBV6-7
ASSSPGAHEQY	-	TRBV7-8
ASRPDGDYGYT	-	TRBV6-8
ASSTVPGQGLSYEQY	-	TRBV11-3
ASSLVGQAYEQY	-	TRBV6-8
SVDSGGAETQY	TRBD1	TRBV29-1
ASTRGQGHSYEQY	-	TRBV11-3
ASSLRAGNTEAF	-	TRBV11-3
ASSLGEGRKEKLF	-	TRBV11-3
ASSLGEKWQY	-	TRBV28
ASRTGGGYTEAF	TRBD1	TRBV6-8
ATGALGSSGNTIY	-	TRBV6-8
ASSWGGTFEETQY	TRBD2	TRBV11-3
ASSENINIQY	-	TRBV6-8
ASSGLAGGGNEQF	TRBD2	TRBV7-4
AWSVQGKNIQY	-	TRBV30
ASSSPYRGDTEAF	TRBD1	TRBV28
ASSVADLNTGELF	-	TRBV9